What follows are 15 T cell receptor beta chains derived from one specimen sequenced in a study of neurological immune-mediated disorders. MiXCR was run by TCRdb on the 5' RACE reads, yielding one entry per CDR3 protein. This sample has about 30,000 distinct CDR3 sequences, with about 6% found just once. Sample: CD4+ T cells from blood. The receptors come from a woman aged 50 to 60 in good health.

This clonotype appeared many times. The gene calls are TRBV20-1 and TRBJ2-5; D gene ambiguous. The germline gives CDR1 DFQATT, CDR2 SNEGSKA (reference sequence). There are 12 residues in the CDR3. Deletions cut 1 base from V and 5 bases from J, with 8 bases between. In nucleotides, the CDR3 is TGCAGTGCTAGAGTACGGGTGGAGACCCAGTACTTC. Its protein product is CSARVRVETQYF.

This clonotype was observed many times. V gene TRBV28 combines with J gene TRBJ2-3; the D gene is possibly TRBD1 (6 bases). This CDR3 is built from 14 residues. Germline V lookup: CDR1 MDHEN, CDR2 SYDVKM. The germline V and J ends were trimmed by 4 bases and 2 bases, with 10 bases remaining between them. CDR3 sequence reads: CASSSQGSTDTQYF. CDR3 DNA sequence: TGTGCCAGCAGTTCGCAGGGGTCCACAGATACGCAGTATTTT.

The sample holds many counts of this clonotype. The chain is built from TRBV7-2 and TRBJ2-3; no definite D call. V gave up 5 bases and J gave up 6 bases, with 6 bases separating them. The CDR3 spans 11 residues. Germline V gene lookup returns CDR1 SGHTA and CDR2 FQGNSA. Written as DNA, the CDR3 is TGTGCCAGCAGCCCAAGGGATACGCAGTATTTT. This gives the protein CASSPRDTQYF.

This clonotype was observed at least ten times. The chain links TRBV3-1 to TRBJ1-3; D is perhaps TRBD1 (5 bases). Deletions cut 0 bases from V and 1 base from J, with 13 bases between. CDR3 length: 17 amino acids. Germline V gene data show CDR1 as LGHDT and CDR2 as YNNKEL (reference sequence). This CDR3 is CASSQDRAAGSGNTIYF. The CDR3, as DNA: TGTGCCAGCAGCCAAGACAGGGCGGCAGGGTCTGGAAACACCATATATTTT. Full variable domain (outside the CDR3, taken from reference TRBV3-1 and TRBJ1-3): DTAVSQTPKYLVTQMGNDKSIKCEQNLGHDTMYWYKQDSKKFLKIMFSYNNKELIINETVPNRFSPKSPDKAHLNLHINSLELGDSAVYFCASSQDRAAGSGNTIYFGEGSWLTVV.

This clonotype has at least ten counts. V gene TRBV7-3 combines with J gene TRBJ2-1; the match to TRBD1 covers 11 bases. Germline V gene sequence: CDR1 SGHTA, CDR2 FQGTGA. Trimming at V came to 5 bases and at J to 8 bases, leaving 8 bases not matched to a gene. The CDR3 runs 15 residues. The chain's CDR3 is CASSRGTGGRDEQFF. CDR3 nucleotides: TGTGCCAGCAGCCGGGGGACAGGGGGTCGGGATGAGCAGTTCTTC.

This clonotype was picked up many times. The genes are TRBV5-1 and TRBJ1-1, with a tentative D call TRBD1 (5 bases). The CDR3 has 14 residues. Trimming removed 3 bases from V and 1 base from J, with 10 bases in between. The germline gives CDR1 SGHRS, CDR2 YFSETQ. The CDR3 spells CASSSRGANTEAFF. The CDR3 coding sequence is TGCGCCAGCAGCTCGCGAGGGGCGAACACTGAAGCTTTCTTT.

This clonotype is labeled medium-sized. The V and J genes are TRBV5-1 and TRBJ2-5; TRBD2 aligns across 8 bases. The CDR3 is 15 amino acids. V shed 1 base and J 4 bases; nucleotides not matched to a gene: 6. Germline V gives CDR1 SGHRS, CDR2 YFSETQ. This CDR3 is CASSLTRLAGETQYF. The CDR3 region has the DNA TGCGCCAGCAGCTTGACACGCCTAGCGGGAGAGACCCAGTACTTC.

This clonotype was seen many times. As DNA, the CDR3 is TGCAGTGCTAGTGTACTGGCTAGCGGGAGCCTGAGGTCTTACGAGCAGTACTTC. It codes for CSASVLASGSLRSYEQYF. V gene TRBV20-1 combines with J gene TRBJ2-7; 10 bases line up with TRBD2. CDR1 and CDR2 from the germline V gene are DFQATT and SNEGSKA (reference sequence). J lost 4 bases, V lost 3 bases, and 18 bases had no gene match. The CDR3 length is 18 residues.

This clonotype was picked up many times. The chain carries TRBV10-1 and TRBJ1-1, with TRBD1 matching 8 bases. Germline CDR1 reads WNHNN; CDR2 reads SYGVQD (reference sequence). This CDR3 has 18 amino acids. With 0 bases clipped from V and 1 base from J, the junction kept 10 bases outside the gene matches. CDR3 sequence: CASSESGKWTGTNTEAFF. The CDR3 bases are TGCGCCAGCAGTGAGTCGGGAAAATGGACAGGGACGAACACTGAAGCTTTCTTT.

This clonotype has at least ten counts. This chain joins TRBV3-1 and TRBJ2-1; TRBD2 aligns across 8 bases. V lost 3 bases, J lost 0 bases, and 4 bases stayed unmatched. The germline CDR1 and CDR2 sequences are LGHDT and YNNKEL (reference sequence). The CDR3 is 16 amino acids. CDR3 residues: CASSQGSGSSYNEQFF. The CDR3 DNA is TGTGCCAGCAGCCAGGGAAGCGGGAGCTCCTACAATGAGCAGTTCTTC.

The table lists this clonotype with many counts. The chain carries TRBV10-2 and TRBJ1-1; no reliable D call. The length of the CDR3 is 13 residues. CDR1 and CDR2 from the germline V gene are WSHSY and SAAADI. V was clipped by 4 bases and J by 5 bases, with 11 bases between them. This chain's CDR3 is CASSVLRGTEAFF. CDR3 nucleotide sequence: TGCGCCAGCAGTGTTCTACGGGGTACTGAAGCTTTCTTT.

This clonotype was picked up many times. The chain joins TRBV12-3 or TRBV12-4 to TRBJ2-3; D unclear. The CDR3 runs 13 residues. The germline V and J ends were trimmed by 5 bases and 5 bases, with 11 bases remaining between them. The DNA for the CDR3 is TGTGCCAGCAGTCCCCGTCCGGGAGATACGCAGTATTTT. This translates into CASSPRPGDTQYF.

This clonotype showed up many times. The CDR3 nucleotides are TGTGCCTGGGACCCCGGGACAGGGATCTCCTACGAGCAGTACTTC. This translates into CAWDPGTGISYEQYF. The chain uses TRBV30 and TRBJ2-7; 9 nucleotides line up with TRBD1. Germline CDR1 and CDR2: GTSNPN and SVGIG (reference sequence). The CDR3 is 15 amino acids. J gave up 0 bases and V 5 bases, and 8 bases lay outside the gene matches.

The table lists this clonotype with many counts. The chain joins TRBV5-1 to TRBJ2-7, with 7 bases matching TRBD2. In germline, CDR1 is SGHRS, CDR2 YFSETQ. The CDR3 consists of 12 residues. V lost 5 bases to trimming and J lost 5 bases; unmatched junction nucleotides: 4. Here the CDR3 reads CASRQREDEQYF. CDR3 sequence (DNA): TGCGCCAGCAGGCAGCGGGAAGACGAGCAGTACTTC. Variable domain in full (rest from reference TRBV5-1 and TRBJ2-7): KAGVTQTPRYLIKTRGQQVTLSCSPISGHRSVSWYQQTPGQGLQFLFEYFSETQRNKGNFPGRFSGRQFSNSRSEMNVSTLELGDSALYLCASRQREDEQYFGPGTRLTVT.

Many counts were recorded for this clonotype. The gene calls are TRBV27 and TRBJ2-4; 7 bases agree with TRBD1. This CDR3 has 17 residues. Trimming at V came to 8 bases and at J to 3 bases, leaving 16 bases not matched to a gene. Germline V gives CDR1 MNHEY, CDR2 SMNVEV (reference sequence). The DNA of the CDR3 is TGTGCCAGCTCCACGCCGAACAGGGGACGGGGCAAAAACATTCAGTACTTC. Protein: CASSTPNRGRGKNIQYF.